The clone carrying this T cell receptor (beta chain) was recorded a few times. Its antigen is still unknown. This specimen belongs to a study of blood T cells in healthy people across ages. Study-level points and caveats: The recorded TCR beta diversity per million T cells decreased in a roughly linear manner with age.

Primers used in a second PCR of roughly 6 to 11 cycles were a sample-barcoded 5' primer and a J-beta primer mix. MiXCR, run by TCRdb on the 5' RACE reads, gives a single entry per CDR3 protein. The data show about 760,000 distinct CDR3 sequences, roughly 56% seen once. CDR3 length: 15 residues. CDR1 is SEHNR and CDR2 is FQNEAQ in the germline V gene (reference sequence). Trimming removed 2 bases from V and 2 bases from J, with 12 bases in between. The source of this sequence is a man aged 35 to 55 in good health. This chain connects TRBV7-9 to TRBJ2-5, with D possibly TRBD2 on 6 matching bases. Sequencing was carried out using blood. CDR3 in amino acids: CASSLRGGLQETQYF. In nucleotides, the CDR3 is TGTGCCAGCAGCTTACGTGGGGGGTTACAAGAGACCCAGTACTTC.